This record looks at one TCR beta chain sequence and its context. TCRdb reanalysed the 5' RACE reads using MiXCR and keeps one entry per CDR3 protein. The sample shows around 40,000 distinct CDR3 sequences, about a tenth of them seen only once. The entry originates in a study of early T cells in non-severe SARS-CoV-2 infection. At the level of the study: Sequencing was performed on bulk RNA from unsorted whole blood, leaving chains unpaired.

Germline V gene lookup returns CDR1 SGHTA and CDR2 FQGTGA. The CDR3 sequence is 16 residues long. J gave up 0 bases and V 3 bases, and 5 bases lay outside the gene matches. The genes are TRBV7-3 and TRBJ2-3, with 8 bases lining up with TRBD2. The sequenced sample consisted of whole blood. The source is an adult who was a healthcare worker with PCR-confirmed SARS-CoV-2 infection or an uninfected control (not recorded which). The DNA of the CDR3 is TGTGCCAGCAGCTTTCAAATAGCGGGGAGCACAGATACGCAGTATTTT. It specifies CASSFQIAGSTDTQYF.